A selection of T cell receptor beta chains follows, all from one sample in a study of T cell responses to AZD1222 COVID-19 vaccine. Libraries were prepared by immunoSEQ multiplex PCR; TCRdb keeps only in-frame clonotypes and omits some of them. The data contain 86,000 or so clones, roughly nine tenths of them seen just once; the ten biggest clones take up approximately 3%. The sequenced sample was peripheral blood, obtained on day 0 of AZD1222 vaccination. All receptors come from an adult in good health. CDR3s include the opening cysteine and the closing phenylalanine or tryptophan. A D gene is named only where the DNA matches it firmly. Part of the rows lack a size; the others show once, few, many or a class for expanded clones.

>TRBJ2-7|TRBD1|NA|TRBV11-2
TGTGCCAGCAGCCTTTCCTTCGGGACAGGGGGCCACGAGCAGTACTTC
CASSLSFGTGGHEQYF
>TRBJ2-5|TRBD1|NA|TRBV7-8
TGTGCCAGCTTGCCCTCAACAGGGGTGGATGGCCAAGAGACCCAGTACTTC
CASLPSTGVDGQETQYF
>TRBJ1-3|NA|NA|TRBV6-5
TGTGCCAGCACGCCCGGGGACACCATATATTTT
CASTPGDTIYF
>TRBJ2-7|TRBD2|NA|TRBV30
TGTGCCTGGACCGGGACTAGAAAGAACGAGCAGTACTTC
CAWTGTRKNEQYF
>TRBJ2-6|NA|NA|TRBV28
TGTGCCAGCAGTTCCTACCCCATGCCGGGGTCCGGGGCCAACGTCCTGACTTTC
CASSSYPMPGSGANVLTF
>TRBJ1-1|NA|NA|TRBV27
TGTGCCAGCAGTTTCGGGGGGGGTGTCACTGAAGCTTTCTTT
CASSFGGGVTEAFF
>TRBJ2-1|NA|NA|TRBV10-1
TGCGCCACGGGCAGCTCCTACAATGAGCAGTTCTTC
CATGSSYNEQFF
>TRBJ2-7|NA|NA|TRBV5-1
TGCGCCAGCAGCTCGCAGGGAGCCTACGAGCAGTACTTC
CASSSQGAYEQYF
>TRBJ1-4|NA|NA|TRBV12-3/TRBV12-4
TGTGCCAGCAGTTTCAGCCTCGATGAAAAACTGTTTTTT
CASSFSLDEKLFF
>TRBJ2-2|TRBD1|NA|TRBV27
TGTGCCCTCCCTCTGGACAGGGGACAATTACAGGACACCGGGGAGCTGTTTTTT
CALPLDRGQLQDTGELFF
>TRBJ1-1|TRBD1|NA|TRBV3-1/TRBV3-2
TGTGCCAGCAGCTACCGGGACAGGGTAGCTTTCTTT
CASSYRDRVAFF
>TRBJ2-7|NA|NA|TRBV2
TGTGCCAGCAGTGAACAGGGGCTGGGGGCGGTCGAGCAGTACTTC
CASSEQGLGAVEQYF
>TRBJ2-2|TRBD1|NA|TRBV10-3
TGTGCCATCAGGAACCTTGTCGGGACAGGGGACACCGGGGAGCTGTTTTTT
CAIRNLVGTGDTGELFF
>TRBJ2-7|NA|NA|TRBV5-6
TGTGCCAGCAGCTCTCGGGATCACGACCCCTACGAGCAGTACTTC
CASSSRDHDPYEQYF
>TRBJ1-3|NA|NA|TRBV6-2/TRBV6-3
TGTGCCAGCAGTTACCTGGGACGAGGAAACACCATATATTTT
CASSYLGRGNTIYF
>TRBJ2-6|NA|NA|TRBV14
TGTGCCAGCAGCCAAGGGGGTGGGGCAGCTGGGGCCAACGTCCTGACTTTC
CASSQGGGAAGANVLTF
>TRBJ1-2|NA|NA|TRBV7-9
TGTGCCAGCAGCTTGGGGTCTACTAACTATGGCTACACCTTC
CASSLGSTNYGYTF
>TRBJ2-1|NA|few|TRBV7-8
TGTGCCAGCAGCTTAGGGCGGGATCGTGAGCAGTTCTTC
CASSLGRDREQFF
>TRBJ1-5|NA|NA|TRBV21-1
TGTGCCAGCAGCAAAGGGACTTCAGAGCCCCAGCATTTT
CASSKGTSEPQHF
>TRBJ2-7|NA|NA|TRBV4-1
TGCGCCAGCAGCCCAAGGACTGCCTGGGACGAGCAGTACTTC
CASSPRTAWDEQYF
>TRBJ2-5|NA|NA|TRBV11-2
TGTGCCAGCAGCCTCCAAGCCGAGACCCAGTACTTC
CASSLQAETQYF
>TRBJ1-1|NA|NA|TRBV12-3/TRBV12-4
TGTGCCAGCAGTTTTCATCAGAACACTGAAGCTTTCTTT
CASSFHQNTEAFF
>TRBJ1-2|NA|once|TRBV5-4
TGTGCCAGCAGCTTGCCCGACTATGGCTACACCTTC
CASSLPDYGYTF
>TRBJ2-1|NA|NA|TRBV27
TGTGCCAGCAGTTCAGGGGTCCCCTACAATGAGCAGTTCTTC
CASSSGVPYNEQFF
>TRBJ2-1|TRBD2|NA|TRBV19
TGTGCCAGTAGCAGAGCATCACTAGCGGCTGGGAACAATGAGCAGTTCTTC
CASSRASLAAGNNEQFF
>TRBJ2-1|NA|NA|TRBV5-6
TGTGCCAGCAGACAGCAGGAAGGCGAGCAGTTCTTC
CASRQQEGEQFF
>TRBJ1-2|TRBD1|NA|TRBV27
TGTGCCAGCAGTTTAACACAGGGGATAGATGGCTACACCTTC
CASSLTQGIDGYTF
>TRBJ1-3|NA|NA|TRBV3-1/TRBV3-2
TGTGCCAGCAGCCCCTCGGGTGGAAACACCATATATTTT
CASSPSGGNTIYF
>TRBJ1-5|NA|NA|TRBV6-5
TGTGCCAGCGATCCCGGGACATATAGCAATCAGCCCCAGCATTTT
CASDPGTYSNQPQHF
>TRBJ1-3|NA|NA|TRBV7-9
TGTGCCAGCAGCTCAAATCAGGGGCCCGTCTCTGGAAACACCATATATTTT
CASSSNQGPVSGNTIYF
>TRBJ2-1|NA|NA|TRBV9
TGTGCCAGCAGCGAGGGACGGAACTACAATGAGCAGTTCTTC
CASSEGRNYNEQFF
>TRBJ1-2|TRBD1|NA|TRBV28
TGTGCCAGCCGGACAGGGATGAACTATGGCTACACCTTC
CASRTGMNYGYTF
>TRBJ2-1|TRBD2|NA|TRBV6-4
TGTGCCAGCAGTCTAGCGGGTCTCTCCAATGAGCAGTTCTTC
CASSLAGLSNEQFF
>TRBJ1-5|NA|NA|TRBV7-6
TGTGCCAGCAGCGCCAAACTAGGGGTCAGCAATCAGCCCCAGCATTTT
CASSAKLGVSNQPQHF
>TRBJ2-3|TRBD2|NA|TRBV14
TGTGCCAGCAGCCATACCATGACTAGCGGGAGTCAGCAGTATTTT
CASSHTMTSGSQQYF
>TRBJ2-7|TRBD1|NA|TRBV5-1
TGCGCCAGCAGCTTGATCCCGGGACAGGAGAACGAGCAGTACTTC
CASSLIPGQENEQYF
>TRBJ2-1|NA|NA|TRBV2
TGTGCCAGCAGTGGGGCCACAGTACTAGCCTACAATGAGCAGTTCTTC
CASSGATVLAYNEQFF
>TRBJ2-1|NA|NA|TRBV18
TGTGCCAGCTCACCACGGGACAATGAGCAGTTCTTC
CASSPRDNEQFF
>TRBJ2-1|NA|NA|TRBV6-6
TGTGCCAGCAGCCGGTCGGTCAATGAGCAGTTCTTC
CASSRSVNEQFF
>TRBJ1-2|TRBD1|NA|TRBV5-1
TGCGCCAGCAGCGTCGGGACAGGGGGCCTCTATGGCTACACCTTC
CASSVGTGGLYGYTF
>TRBJ2-3|NA|NA|TRBV6-1
TGTGCCAGCAGTGAAGGGGGGGCAGTGTCCTATCAGTCCGGTACGCAGTATTTT
CASSEGGAVSYQSGTQYF
>TRBJ2-3|TRBD2|NA|TRBV7-3
TGTGCCAGCAGCACCGGCCCCGTACTAGCGGGAGGGCCGGGTACGCAGTATTTT
CASSTGPVLAGGPGTQYF
>TRBJ1-4|NA|NA|TRBV5-4
TGTGCCAGCAGCTCCAAGGCAACTAATGAAAAACTGTTTTTT
CASSSKATNEKLFF
>TRBJ1-2|NA|NA|TRBV6-5
TGTGCCAGCAGTTACGCGGACGACGTATATGGCTACACCTTC
CASSYADDVYGYTF
>TRBJ1-1|NA|NA|TRBV28
TGTGCCAGCAGTTTGGGCCTTGAAGCTTTCTTT
CASSLGLEAFF
>TRBJ1-1|NA|few|TRBV27
TGTGCCAGCAAGTCGGGGGAAGGACTTCTGAACACTGAAGCTTTCTTT
CASKSGEGLLNTEAFF
>TRBJ1-5|NA|NA|TRBV15
TGTGCCACCAGCAGAGAACGGACCAGCAATCAGCCCCAGCATTTT
CATSRERTSNQPQHF
>TRBJ2-7|NA|NA|TRBV4-1
TGCGCCAGCAGCCAAGGACGAGGGGAGTTCCACGAGCAGTACTTC
CASSQGRGEFHEQYF
>TRBJ1-1|NA|NA|TRBV12-3/TRBV12-4
TGTGCCAGCAGTTTTAGCGCCAACACTGAAGCTTTCTTT
CASSFSANTEAFF
>TRBJ2-1|TRBD1|NA|TRBV7-6
TGTGCCAGCAGCTTCACAGGGGGAAGATGGGAGCAGTTCTTC
CASSFTGGRWEQFF
>TRBJ2-2|TRBD2|NA|TRBV7-8
TGTGCCAGCAGCTTAGCTCTAGCGGGAGGGCCTGGCACCGGGGAGCTGTTTTTT
CASSLALAGGPGTGELFF
>TRBJ2-7|NA|NA|TRBV19
TGTGCCAGTAGTATAGTACCGGGGTATCTGAACGAGCAGTACTTC
CASSIVPGYLNEQYF
>TRBJ1-4|NA|NA|TRBV6-5
TGTGCCAGTCTGGGGGGATCAACTAATGAAAAACTGTTTTTT
CASLGGSTNEKLFF
>TRBJ2-1|NA|NA|TRBV27
TGTGCCAGCAGCGTAGACGGAAACTTCTACAATGAGCAGTTCTTC
CASSVDGNFYNEQFF
>TRBJ1-6|NA|NA|TRBV5-1
TGCGCCAGCAGCTCGCTAACAAGCTCCTATAATTCACCCCTCCACTTT
CASSSLTSSYNSPLHF